This TCR beta chain was identified during a study of early T cells in non-severe SARS-CoV-2 infection. This clonotype was counted only a few times. In TCRdb, the 5' RACE reads were re-called with MiXCR into one record per CDR3 protein. The data show nearly 95,000 distinct CDR3 sequences, roughly 17% seen once. The CDR3 is made up of 17 amino acids. Per germline, CDR1 SGHAT and CDR2 FQNNGV. V was pared by 3 bases and J by 0 bases, with 2 bases of the junction left unmatched. The material sequenced was whole blood, taken at baseline. The chain links TRBV11-2 to TRBJ2-2; TRBD2 agrees at 12 bases. The origin of this receptor is an adult who was a healthcare worker with PCR-confirmed SARS-CoV-2 infection or an uninfected control (not recorded which). CDR3 DNA sequence: TGTGCCAGCAGCTTTGGACTAGCGGGATCGAACACCGGGGAGCTGTTTTTT. Translation: CASSFGLAGSNTGELFF.